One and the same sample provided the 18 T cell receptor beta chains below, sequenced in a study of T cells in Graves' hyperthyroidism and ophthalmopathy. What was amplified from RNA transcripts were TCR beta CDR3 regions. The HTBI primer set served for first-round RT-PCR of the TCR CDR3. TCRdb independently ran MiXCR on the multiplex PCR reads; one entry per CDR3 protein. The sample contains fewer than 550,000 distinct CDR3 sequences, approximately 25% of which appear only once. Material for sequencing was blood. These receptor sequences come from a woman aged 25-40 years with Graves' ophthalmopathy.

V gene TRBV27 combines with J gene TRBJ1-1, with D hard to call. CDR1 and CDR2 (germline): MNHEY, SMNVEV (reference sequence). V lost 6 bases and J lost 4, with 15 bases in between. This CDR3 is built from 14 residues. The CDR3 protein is CASSLTRRGTEAFF. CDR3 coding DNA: TGTGCCAGCAGCCTTACCCGCCGAGGCACTGAAGCTTTCTTT.

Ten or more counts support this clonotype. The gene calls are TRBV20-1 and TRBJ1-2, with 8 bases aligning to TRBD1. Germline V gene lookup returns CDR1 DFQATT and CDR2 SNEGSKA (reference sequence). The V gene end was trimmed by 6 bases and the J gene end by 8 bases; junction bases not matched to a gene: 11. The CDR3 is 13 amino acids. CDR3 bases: TGCAGTGCACCTCAGGGGGCGCGGGGCGGCTACACCTTC. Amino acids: CSAPQGARGGYTF.

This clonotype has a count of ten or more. Written as DNA, the CDR3 is TGTGCCAGTAGTATCCGGTTGGGGGCCCAAAACATTCAGTACTTC. It translates to CASSIRLGAQNIQYF. V and J are TRBV19 and TRBJ2-4; tentatively, D is TRBD1 (6 bases). V lost 3 bases and J lost 5, with 14 bases in between. Germline CDR1 LNHDA, CDR2 SQIVND (reference sequence). The CDR3 is 15 residues long.

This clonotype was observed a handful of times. The CDR3 spells CASSPGQGVRGYTF. CDR3 nucleotide sequence: TGTGCCAGCAGCCCGGGACAGGGGGTTCGAGGCTACACCTTC. The chain employs TRBV7-9 and TRBJ1-2; TRBD1 agrees at 11 bases. V was pared by 5 bases and J by 8 bases, with 7 bases of the junction left unmatched. There are 14 residues in the CDR3. Looked up from germline, CDR1 is SEHNR and CDR2 is FQNEAQ (reference sequence).

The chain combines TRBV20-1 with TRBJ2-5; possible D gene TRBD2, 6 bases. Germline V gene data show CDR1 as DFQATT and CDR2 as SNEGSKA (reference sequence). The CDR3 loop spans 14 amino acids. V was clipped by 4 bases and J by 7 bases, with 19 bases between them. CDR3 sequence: CSATEGGSVRTQYF. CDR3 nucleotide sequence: TGCAGTGCTACGGAGGGAGGAAGCGTTAGGACCCAGTACTTC.

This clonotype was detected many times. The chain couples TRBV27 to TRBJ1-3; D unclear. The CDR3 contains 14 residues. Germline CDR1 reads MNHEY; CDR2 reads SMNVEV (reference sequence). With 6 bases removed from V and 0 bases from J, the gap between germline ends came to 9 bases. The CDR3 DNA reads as TGTGCCAGCAGGGGCCTGAGCTCTGGAAACACCATATATTTT. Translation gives CASRGLSSGNTIYF.

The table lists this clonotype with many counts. CDR3 sequence reads: CASSVEQYF. The CDR3 DNA is TGTGCCAGCAGTGTCGAGCAGTACTTC. The chain uses TRBV6-1 and TRBJ2-7; D remains ambiguous. Trimming took off 4 bases at V and 6 bases at J, with 1 base between the two ends. The CDR3 has 9 amino acids. In germline, CDR1 is MNHNS, CDR2 SASEGT.

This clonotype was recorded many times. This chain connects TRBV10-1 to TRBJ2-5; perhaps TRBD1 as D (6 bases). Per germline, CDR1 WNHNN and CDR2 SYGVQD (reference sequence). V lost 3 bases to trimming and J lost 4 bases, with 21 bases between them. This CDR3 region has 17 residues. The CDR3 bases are TGCGCCAGCAGTGAAGGGGGTAGCGAAGGGTCAAGAGAGACCCAGTACTTC. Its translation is CASSEGGSEGSRETQYF.

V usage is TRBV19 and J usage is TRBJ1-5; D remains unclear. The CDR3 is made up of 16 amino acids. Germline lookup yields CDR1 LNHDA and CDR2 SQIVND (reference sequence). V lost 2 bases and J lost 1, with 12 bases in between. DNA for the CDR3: TGTGCCAGTAGTATACCGGGGAGGCCGAGCAATCAGCCCCAGCATTTT. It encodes CASSIPGRPSNQPQHF.

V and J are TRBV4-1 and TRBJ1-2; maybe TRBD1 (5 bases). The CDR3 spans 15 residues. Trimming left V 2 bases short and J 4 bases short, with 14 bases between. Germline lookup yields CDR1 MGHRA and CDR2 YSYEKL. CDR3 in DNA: TGCGCCAGCAGCCAACCGACTCAGGGTCTCTATGGCTACACCTTC. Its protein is CASSQPTQGLYGYTF.

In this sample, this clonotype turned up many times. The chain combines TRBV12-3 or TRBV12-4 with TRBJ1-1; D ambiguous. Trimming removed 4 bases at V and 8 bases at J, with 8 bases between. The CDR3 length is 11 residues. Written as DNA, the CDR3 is TGTGCCAGCAGTTATGAAGACGAAGCTTTCTTT. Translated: CASSYEDEAFF.

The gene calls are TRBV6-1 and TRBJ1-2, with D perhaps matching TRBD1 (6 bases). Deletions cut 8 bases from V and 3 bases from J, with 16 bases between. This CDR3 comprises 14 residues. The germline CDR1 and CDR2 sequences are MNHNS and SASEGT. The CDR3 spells CASGKTGGDYGYTF. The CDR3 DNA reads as TGTGCCAGCGGGAAGACAGGCGGAGACTATGGCTACACCTTC.

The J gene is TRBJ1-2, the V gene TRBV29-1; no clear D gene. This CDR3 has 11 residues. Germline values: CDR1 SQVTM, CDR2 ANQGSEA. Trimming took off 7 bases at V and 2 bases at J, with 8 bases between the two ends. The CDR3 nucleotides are TGCAGCGCCGAGGCGAACTATGGCTACACCTTC. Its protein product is CSAEANYGYTF.

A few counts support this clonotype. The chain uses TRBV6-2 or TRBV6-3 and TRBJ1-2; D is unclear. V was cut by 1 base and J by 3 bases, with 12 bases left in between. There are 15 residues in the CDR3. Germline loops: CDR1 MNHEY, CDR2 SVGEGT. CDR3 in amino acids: CASSYLVLRDYGYTF. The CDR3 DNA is TGTGCCAGCAGTTACTTGGTTCTGCGGGACTATGGCTACACCTTC.

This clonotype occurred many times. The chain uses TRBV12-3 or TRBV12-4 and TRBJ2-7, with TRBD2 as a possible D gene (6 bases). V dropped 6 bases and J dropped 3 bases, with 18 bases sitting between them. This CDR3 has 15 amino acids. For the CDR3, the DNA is TGTGCCAGCAGAGCCCGCGGGGCCTTAGACTACGAGCAGTACTTC. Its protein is CASRARGALDYEQYF.

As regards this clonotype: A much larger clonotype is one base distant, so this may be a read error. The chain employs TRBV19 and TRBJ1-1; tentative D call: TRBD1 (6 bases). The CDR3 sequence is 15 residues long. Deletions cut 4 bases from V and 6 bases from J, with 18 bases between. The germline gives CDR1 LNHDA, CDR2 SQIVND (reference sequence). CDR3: CASSRNRVGDSEAFF. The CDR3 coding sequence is TGTGCCAGTAGTAGAAACAGGGTTGGCGACTCTGAAGCTTTCTTT. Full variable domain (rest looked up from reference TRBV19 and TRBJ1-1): DGGITQSPKYLFRKEGQNVTLSCEQNLNHDAMYWYRQDPGQGLRLIYYSQIVNDFQKGDIAEGYSVSREKKESFPLTVTSAQKNPTAFYLCASSRNRVGDSEAFFGQGTRLTVV.

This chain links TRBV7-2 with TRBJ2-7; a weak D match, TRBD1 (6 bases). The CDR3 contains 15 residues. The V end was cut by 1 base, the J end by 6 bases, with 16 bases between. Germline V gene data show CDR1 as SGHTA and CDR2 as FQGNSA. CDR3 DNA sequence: TGTGCCAGCAGCTTAGGAACAGGGCTTCTCGGCGAGCAGTACTTC. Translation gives CASSLGTGLLGEQYF. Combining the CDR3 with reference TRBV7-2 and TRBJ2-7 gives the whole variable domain GAGVSQSPSNKVTEKGKDVELRCDPISGHTALYWYRQSLGQGLEFLIYFQGNSAPDKSGLPSDRFSAERTGGSVSTLTIQRTQQEDSAVYLCASSLGTGLLGEQYFGPGTRLTVT.

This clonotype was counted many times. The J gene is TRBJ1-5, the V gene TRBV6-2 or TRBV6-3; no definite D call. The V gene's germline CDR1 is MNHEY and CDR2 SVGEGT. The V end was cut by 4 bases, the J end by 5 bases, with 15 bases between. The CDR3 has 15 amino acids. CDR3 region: CASSFLGWADQPQHF. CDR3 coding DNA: TGTGCCAGCAGTTTCCTCGGCTGGGCGGATCAGCCCCAGCATTTT.